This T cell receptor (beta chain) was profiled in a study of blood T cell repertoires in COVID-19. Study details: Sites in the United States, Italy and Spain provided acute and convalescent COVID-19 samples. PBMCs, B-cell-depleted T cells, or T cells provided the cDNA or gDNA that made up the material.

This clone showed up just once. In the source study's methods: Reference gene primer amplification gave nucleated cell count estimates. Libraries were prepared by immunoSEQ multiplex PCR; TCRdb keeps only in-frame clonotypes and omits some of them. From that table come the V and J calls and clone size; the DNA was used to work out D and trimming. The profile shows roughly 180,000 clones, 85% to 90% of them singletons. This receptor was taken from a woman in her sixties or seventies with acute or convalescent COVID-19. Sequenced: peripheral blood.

This CDR3 is CASSPPLVDYGYTF. The CDR3 region has the DNA TGTGCCAGCTCACCACCGCTAGTTGACTATGGCTACACCTTC. V gene TRBV18 combines with J gene TRBJ1-2; no reliable D call. Trimming left V 0 bases short and J 3 bases short, with 8 bases between. Germline CDR1 reads KGHSH; CDR2 reads LQKENI. This CDR3 contains 14 residues.